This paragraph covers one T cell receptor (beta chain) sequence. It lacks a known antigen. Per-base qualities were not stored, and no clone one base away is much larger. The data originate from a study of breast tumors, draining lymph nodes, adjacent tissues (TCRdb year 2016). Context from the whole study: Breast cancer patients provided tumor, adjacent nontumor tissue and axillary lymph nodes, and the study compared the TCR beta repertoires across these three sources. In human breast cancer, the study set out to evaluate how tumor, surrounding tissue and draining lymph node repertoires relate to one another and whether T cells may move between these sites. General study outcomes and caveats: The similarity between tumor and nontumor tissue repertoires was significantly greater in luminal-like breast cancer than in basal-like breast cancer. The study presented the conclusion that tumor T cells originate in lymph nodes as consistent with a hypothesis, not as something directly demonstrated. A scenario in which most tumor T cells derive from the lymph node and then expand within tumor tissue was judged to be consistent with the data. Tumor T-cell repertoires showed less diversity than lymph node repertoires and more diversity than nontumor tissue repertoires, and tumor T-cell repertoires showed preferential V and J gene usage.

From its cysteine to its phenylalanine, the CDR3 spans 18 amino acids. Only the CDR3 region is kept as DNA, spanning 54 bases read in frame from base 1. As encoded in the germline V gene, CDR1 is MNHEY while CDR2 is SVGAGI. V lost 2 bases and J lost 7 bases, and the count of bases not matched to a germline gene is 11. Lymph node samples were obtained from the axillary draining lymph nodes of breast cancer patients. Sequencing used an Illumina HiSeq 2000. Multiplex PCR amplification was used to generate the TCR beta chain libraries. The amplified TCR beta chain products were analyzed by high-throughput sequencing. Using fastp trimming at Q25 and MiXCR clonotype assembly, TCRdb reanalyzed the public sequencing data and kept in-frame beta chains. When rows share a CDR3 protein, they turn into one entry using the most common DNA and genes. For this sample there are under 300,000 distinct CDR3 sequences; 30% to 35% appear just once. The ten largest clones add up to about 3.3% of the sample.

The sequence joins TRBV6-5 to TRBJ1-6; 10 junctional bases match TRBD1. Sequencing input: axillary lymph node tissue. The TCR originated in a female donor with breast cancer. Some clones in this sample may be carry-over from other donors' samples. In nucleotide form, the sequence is TGTGCCAGCAGTTACGGGACAGGGGCTTCCCAAATCAATTCACCCCTCCACTTT. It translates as CASSYGTGASQINSPLHF.